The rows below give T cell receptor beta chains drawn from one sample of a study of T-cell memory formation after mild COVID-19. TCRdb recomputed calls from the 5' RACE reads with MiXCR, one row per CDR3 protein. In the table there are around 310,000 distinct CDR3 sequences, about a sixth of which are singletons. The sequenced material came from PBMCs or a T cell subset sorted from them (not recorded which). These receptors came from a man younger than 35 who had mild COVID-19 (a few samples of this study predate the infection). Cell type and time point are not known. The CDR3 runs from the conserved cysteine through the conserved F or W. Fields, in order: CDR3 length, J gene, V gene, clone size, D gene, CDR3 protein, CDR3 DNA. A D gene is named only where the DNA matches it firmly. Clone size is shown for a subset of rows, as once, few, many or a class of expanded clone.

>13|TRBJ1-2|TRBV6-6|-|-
CASTLVGDYGYTF
TGTGCCAGCACCCTCGTCGGAGACTATGGCTACACCTTC
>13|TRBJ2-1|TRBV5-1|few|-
CASRATGYNEQFF
TGCGCCAGCAGAGCTACAGGTTACAATGAGCAGTTCTTC
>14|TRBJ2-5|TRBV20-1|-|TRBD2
CSARGLAGTETQYF
TGCAGTGCTAGAGGACTAGCGGGAACAGAGACCCAGTACTTC
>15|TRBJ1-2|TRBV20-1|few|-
CSARDVAGVEKGYTF
TGCAGTGCTAGGGACGTGGCAGGGGTGGAGAAAGGCTACACCTTC
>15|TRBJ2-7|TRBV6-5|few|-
CASSYSISDSHEQYF
TGTGCCAGCAGTTACTCTATTTCGGACAGCCACGAGCAGTACTTC
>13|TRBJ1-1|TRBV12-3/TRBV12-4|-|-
CASSSLGDTEAFF
TGTGCCAGCAGTTCTCTCGGGGACACTGAAGCTTTCTTT
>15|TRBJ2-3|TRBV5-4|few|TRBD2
CASSLPGLAQNTQYF
TGTGCCAGCAGCCTACCGGGACTAGCACAGAATACGCAGTATTTT
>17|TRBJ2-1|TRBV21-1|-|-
CASSKGASTGRVDEQFF
TGTGCCAGCAGCAAAGGTGCCAGCACCGGTCGGGTCGATGAGCAGTTCTTC
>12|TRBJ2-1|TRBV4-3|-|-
CASSQEGYEQFF
TGCGCCAGCAGCCAAGAGGGGTATGAGCAGTTCTTC
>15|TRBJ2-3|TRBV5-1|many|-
CASSSSRTATDTQYF
TGCGCCAGCAGCTCGTCCCGGACAGCCACAGATACGCAGTATTTT
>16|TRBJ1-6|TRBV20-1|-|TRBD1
CSARASQGERNSPLHF
TGCAGTGCTAGAGCTTCTCAGGGGGAAAGGAATTCACCCCTCCACTTT
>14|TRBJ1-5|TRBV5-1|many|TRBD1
CASRPGQGRQPQHF
TGCGCCAGCAGGCCCGGACAGGGTCGTCAGCCCCAGCATTTT
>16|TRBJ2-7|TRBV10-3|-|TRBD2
CAISRSGGSRIYEQYF
TGTGCCATCAGCAGAAGCGGGGGCTCAAGGATATACGAGCAGTACTTC
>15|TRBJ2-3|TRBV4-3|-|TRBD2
CASSQTSGTTDTQYF
TGCGCCAGCAGCCAAACTAGCGGCACCACAGATACGCAGTATTTT
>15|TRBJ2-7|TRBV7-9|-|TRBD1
CASSGPGQASYEQYF
TGTGCCAGCAGCGGACCGGGACAGGCTTCCTACGAGCAGTACTTC
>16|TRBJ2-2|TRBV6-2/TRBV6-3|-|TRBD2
CASSYIASGGTGELFF
TGTGCCAGCAGTTACATAGCTAGCGGGGGGACCGGGGAGCTGTTTTTT
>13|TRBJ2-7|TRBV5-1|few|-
CASSPTPTYEQYF
TGCGCCAGCAGCCCGACTCCGACCTACGAGCAGTACTTC
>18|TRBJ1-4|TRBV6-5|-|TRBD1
CASGRRAGGVSSNEKLFF
TGTGCCAGCGGTCGGAGGGCAGGGGGAGTCAGCAGCAATGAAAAACTGTTTTTT
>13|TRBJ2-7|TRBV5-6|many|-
CASSFGTAYEQYF
TGTGCCAGCAGCTTCGGGACTGCCTACGAGCAGTACTTC
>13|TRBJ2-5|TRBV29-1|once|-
CSVAPPLQETQYF
TGCAGCGTTGCACCCCCCCTCCAAGAGACCCAGTACTTC
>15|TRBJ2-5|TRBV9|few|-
CASSVGGGPKETQYF
TGTGCCAGCAGCGTAGGTGGGGGACCGAAAGAGACCCAGTACTTC
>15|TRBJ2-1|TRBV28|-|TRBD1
CASSLPDRGYNEQFF
TGTGCCAGCAGTTTACCGGACAGGGGATACAATGAGCAGTTCTTC
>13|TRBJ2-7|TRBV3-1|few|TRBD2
CASSQAARGKQYF
TGTGCCAGCAGCCAAGCTGCGCGGGGGAAGCAGTACTTC
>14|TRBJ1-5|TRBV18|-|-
CASSPLRGNQPQHF
TGTGCCAGCTCACCCCTGAGAGGCAATCAGCCCCAGCATTTT
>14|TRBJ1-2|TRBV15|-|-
CATSMIGVIGGYTF
TGTGCCACCAGCATGATCGGGGTTATAGGTGGCTACACCTTC
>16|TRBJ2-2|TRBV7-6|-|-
CASSFPDRGAPGELFF
TGTGCCAGCAGCTTCCCGGACCGCGGTGCCCCCGGGGAGCTGTTTTTT
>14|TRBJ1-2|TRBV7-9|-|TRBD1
CASSPQGGVGGYTF
TGTGCCAGCAGCCCCCAGGGGGGGGTTGGCGGCTACACCTTC
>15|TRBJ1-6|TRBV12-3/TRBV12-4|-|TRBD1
CASSLAGQGNSPLHF
TGTGCCAGCAGTTTAGCGGGACAGGGGAATTCACCCCTCCACTTT
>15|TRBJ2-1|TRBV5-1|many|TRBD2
CASTGGGPLQDEQFF
TGCGCCAGCACCGGGGGAGGGCCATTACAGGATGAGCAGTTCTTC
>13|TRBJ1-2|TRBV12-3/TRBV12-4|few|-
CASTRQRSYGYTF
TGTGCCAGCACCCGCCAGAGGAGCTATGGCTACACCTTC
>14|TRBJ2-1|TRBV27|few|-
CASSSLVRSTRKFF
TGTGCCAGCAGTTCCCTCGTCCGGTCGACTAGGAAGTTCTTC
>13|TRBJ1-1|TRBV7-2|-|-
CASNEDGNTEAFF
TGTGCCAGCAATGAGGATGGGAACACTGAAGCTTTCTTT
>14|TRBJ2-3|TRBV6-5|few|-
CASSYRDASDTQYF
TGTGCCAGCAGTTACCGGGACGCCTCAGATACGCAGTATTTT
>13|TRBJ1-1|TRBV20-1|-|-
CSASPSGGTEAFF
TGCAGTGCTAGTCCGAGTGGCGGCACTGAAGCTTTCTTT
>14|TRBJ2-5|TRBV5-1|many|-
CASSNGSRKETQYF
TGCGCCAGCAGCAATGGGAGTAGGAAAGAGACCCAGTACTTC
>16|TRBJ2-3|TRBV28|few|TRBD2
CASSDPSGGSTDTQYF
TGTGCCAGCAGCGATCCTAGCGGGGGGAGCACAGATACGCAGTATTTT
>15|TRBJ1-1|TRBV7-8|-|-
CASSLNVGANTEAFF
TGTGCCAGCAGCCTAAACGTGGGAGCGAACACTGAAGCTTTCTTT
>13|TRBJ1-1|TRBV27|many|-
CASSLQGITEAFF
TGTGCCAGCAGTTTACAGGGTATTACTGAAGCTTTCTTT
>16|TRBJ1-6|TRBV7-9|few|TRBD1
CASSLDLGTGYSPLHF
TGTGCCAGCAGCCTCGACCTAGGGACAGGGTACTCACCCCTCCACTTT
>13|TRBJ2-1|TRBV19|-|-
CASSKTGYNEQFF
TGTGCCAGTAGTAAAACAGGGTACAATGAGCAGTTCTTC
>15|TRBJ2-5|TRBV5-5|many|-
CASSLENASRRPPYF
TGTGCCAGCAGCTTGGAGAACGCCTCCCGGCGCCCGCCCTACTTC
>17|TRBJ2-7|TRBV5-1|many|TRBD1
CASSLASTGTGVDEQYF
TGCGCCAGCAGCTTGGCCAGTACTGGGACAGGGGTCGACGAGCAGTACTTC
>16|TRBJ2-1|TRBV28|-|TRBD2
CASRRPTSGGWGEQFF
TGTGCCAGCAGGCGTCCGACTAGCGGGGGTTGGGGTGAGCAGTTCTTC
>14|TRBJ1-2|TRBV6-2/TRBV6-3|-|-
CASSYSGSYYGYTF
TGTGCCAGCAGTTACTCCGGCAGCTACTATGGCTACACCTTC
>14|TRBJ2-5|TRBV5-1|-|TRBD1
CASSSGTGEETQYF
TGCGCCAGCAGCTCGGGGACAGGGGAGGAGACCCAGTACTTC
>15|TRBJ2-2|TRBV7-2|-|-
CASSRGGWNTGELFF
TGTGCCAGCAGCAGGGGGGGTTGGAACACCGGGGAGCTGTTTTTT
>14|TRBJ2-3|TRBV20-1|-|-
CSALSSDRTDTQYF
TGCAGTGCCCTTTCTAGCGACCGCACAGATACGCAGTATTTT
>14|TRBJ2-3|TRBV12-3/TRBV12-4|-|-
CASSLIARTDTQYF
TGTGCCAGCAGTTTAATAGCGCGCACAGATACGCAGTATTTT
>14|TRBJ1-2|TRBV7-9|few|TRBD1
CASSFNRGDYGYTF
TGTGCCAGCAGCTTCAACAGGGGAGACTATGGCTACACCTTC
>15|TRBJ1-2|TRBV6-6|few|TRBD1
CASSGTGGAGYGYTF
TGTGCCAGCAGTGGGACAGGGGGCGCTGGCTATGGCTACACCTTC
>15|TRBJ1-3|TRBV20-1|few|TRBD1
CSARSGQGSGNTIYF
TGCAGTGCTAGATCGGGACAGGGTTCTGGAAACACCATATATTTT
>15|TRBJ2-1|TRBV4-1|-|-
CASSQAGSSQPEQFF
TGCGCCAGCAGCCAAGCCGGGTCTAGCCAACCTGAGCAGTTCTTC